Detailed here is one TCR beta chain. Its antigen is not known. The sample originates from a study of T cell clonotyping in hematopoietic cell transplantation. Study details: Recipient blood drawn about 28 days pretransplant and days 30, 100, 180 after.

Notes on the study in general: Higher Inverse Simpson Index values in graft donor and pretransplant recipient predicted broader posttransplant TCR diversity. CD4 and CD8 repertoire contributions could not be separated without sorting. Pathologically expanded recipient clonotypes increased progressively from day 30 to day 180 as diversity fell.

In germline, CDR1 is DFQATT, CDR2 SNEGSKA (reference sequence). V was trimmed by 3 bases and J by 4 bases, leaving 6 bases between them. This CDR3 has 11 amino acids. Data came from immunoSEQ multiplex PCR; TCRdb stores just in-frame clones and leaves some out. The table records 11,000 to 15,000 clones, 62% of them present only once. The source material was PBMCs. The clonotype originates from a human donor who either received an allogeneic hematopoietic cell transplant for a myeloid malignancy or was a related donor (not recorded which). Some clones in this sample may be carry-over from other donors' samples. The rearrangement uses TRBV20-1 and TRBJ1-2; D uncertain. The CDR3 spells CSARGSYGYTF. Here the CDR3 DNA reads TGCAGTGCTAGGGGTAGCTATGGCTACACCTTC.